This TCR beta chain was captured in a study of cytomegalovirus exposure and HLA in healthy donors. Germline CDR1 reads SQVTM; CDR2 reads ANQGSEA. V shed 3 bases and J shed 4 bases, with 27 bases lying between them. This CDR3 has 18 residues. Study-level points and caveats: In a later analysis, V- and J-gene trimming of beta chains associated with a DCLRE1C missense variant, replicated independently. Available immune exposure information covered CMV serostatus only. A later analysis showed HLA-associated TCR beta chains outstripping equally common others in clonal expansion.

Remarks on this clone: Its antigen is currently unknown.

Nominally healthy donors provided the samples, though records likely missed some immune exposures. Primers included in the PCR were 60 Vbeta and 13 Jbeta primers. Produced via immunoSEQ multiplex PCR; TCRdb's table is partial and in-frame only. Of about 200,000 clones in the sample, about four fifths were seen once. This sequence was found in a girl aged 5-17 years in good health and CMV-seropositive. The specimen was PBMCs. The chain carries TRBV29-1 and TRBJ1-1, with D possibly being TRBD1 (5 bases). CDR3: CSVDFPGWGVISGTEAFF. DNA of the CDR3: TGCAGCGTTGACTTTCCCGGTTGGGGGGTAATTAGTGGCACTGAAGCTTTCTTT.